The T cell receptor (beta chain) described here comes from a study of response to subunit inactivated influenza vaccine. Germline-derived CDR1 and CDR2 are ENHRY and SYGVKD. The CDR3 has 13 amino acids. V gave up 2 bases and J gave up 5 bases; unmatched junction bases: 2. Each CDR3 protein gets one entry after TCRdb re-called the RT-PCR reads with MiXCR. The repertoire holds some 300,000 distinct CDR3 sequences, about 20% seen once, with 10% in the top ten. The sample was PBMCs from blood, taken less than 22 months after vaccination. V gene TRBV10-3 combines with J gene TRBJ2-5; the match to TRBD1 covers 7 bases. The sequence came from a man between 50 and 75 years old who received an inactivated influenza vaccine. The CDR3 nucleotides read TGTGCCATCAGTGAGGGGACAGCTGAGACCCAGTACTTC. Translation: CAISEGTAETQYF.